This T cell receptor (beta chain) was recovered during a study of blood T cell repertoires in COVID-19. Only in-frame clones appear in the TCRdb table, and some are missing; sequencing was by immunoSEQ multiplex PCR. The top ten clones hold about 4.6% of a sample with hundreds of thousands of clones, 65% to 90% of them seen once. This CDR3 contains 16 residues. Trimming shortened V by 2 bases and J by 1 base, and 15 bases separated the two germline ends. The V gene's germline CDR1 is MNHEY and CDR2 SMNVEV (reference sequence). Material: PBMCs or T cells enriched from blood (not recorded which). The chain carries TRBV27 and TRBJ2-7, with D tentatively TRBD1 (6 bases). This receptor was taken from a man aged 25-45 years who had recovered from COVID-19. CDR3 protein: CASSLIPGHLSYEQYF. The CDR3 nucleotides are TGTGCCAGCAGTTTAATTCCGGGACACCTATCCTACGAGCAGTACTTC.